One T cell receptor (beta chain) is described in this entry. This sample is drawn from a study of T-cell memory formation after mild COVID-19. TCRdb redid the calling of the 5' RACE reads with MiXCR, one entry per CDR3 protein. Among hundreds of thousands of distinct CDR3 sequences listed, less than 25% were seen once. Trimming shortened V by 3 bases and J by 4 bases, and 9 bases separated the two germline ends. CDR3 length: 13 amino acids. The germline gives CDR1 DFQATT, CDR2 SNEGSKA (reference sequence). The material sequenced was PBMCs or a T cell subset sorted from them (not recorded which). The chain employs TRBV20-1 and TRBJ2-2; D remains ambiguous. The TCR was taken from an adult woman who had mild COVID-19 (a few samples of this study predate the infection). Cell type and time point are not known. CDR3 residues: CSASYGSTGELFF. For the CDR3, the DNA is TGCAGTGCTAGTTACGGTAGCACCGGGGAGCTGTTTTTT.